The sequence of this T cell receptor (beta chain) was determined in a study of blood T cell repertoires in COVID-19. Original analysis: Amplification with reference gene primers provided the estimates of nucleated cell counts. The data were produced by immunoSEQ multiplex PCR, yet TCRdb's version contains in-frame clones alone and is incomplete. D and trimming were read from the DNA, whereas the V and J calls and clone size are those reported in that table. This table has 50,000 to 65,000 clones, approximately 81% appearing once. The germline V gene encodes CDR1 MNHEY and CDR2 SVGAGI. The ends were cut back, 8 bases at V and 2 bases at J, with 10 bases in the middle. There are 12 residues in the CDR3.

The source material was peripheral blood. This TCR derives from a man between 60 and 75 years old with COVID-19, enrolled during active disease. This chain links TRBV6-5 with TRBJ2-7; tentatively, D is TRBD1 (6 bases). The CDR3 DNA is TGTGCCAGCGTCGACAGGACCTACGAGCAGTACTTC. Its translation: CASVDRTYEQYF.